This T cell receptor beta chain was identified in a study of shared clonotypes between healthy human individuals. The CDR3 consists of 15 residues. The V end lost 0 bases, the J end lost 3 bases, and 13 bases lay between the germline ends. In germline, CDR1 is SGDLS, CDR2 YYNGEE. Adult Caucasians living in Nashville, Tennessee made up all of the donors. Comments on this clone: The antigen is unknown.

Genomic DNA belonging to each subset was distributed in equal measure over several immunoSEQ plates. Profiled with immunoSEQ multiplex PCR; TCRdb holds only in-frame clones, not every one. The table records more than 1,200,000 clones, around 98.5% of them present only once. Study-wide findings and caveats: For naive CD4 cells, approximately 5% of clonotypes were shared across a handful of donors.

The sequencing sample was made of naive CD4+ T cells sorted from blood. The subset: CD45RA+ positively selected. This sequence originates from a man aged 25 to 40 in good health. V and J are TRBV9 and TRBJ2-7; D gene ambiguous. CDR3 nucleotides: TGTGCCAGCAGCGTAGGCCCTGGCAGTATCTACGAGCAGTACTTC. Its translation: CASSVGPGSIYEQYF.